These 27 T cell receptor beta chains came from one sample sequenced in a study of shared clonotypes between healthy human individuals. Only in-frame clones appear in the TCRdb table, and some are missing; sequencing was by immunoSEQ multiplex PCR. The data hold about 460,000 clones, with approximately 77% observed a single time. The sequenced material came from PBMCs. These TCRs come from a woman in her forties in good health. Some clones in this sample may be carry-over from other donors' samples.

The genes are TRBV30 and TRBJ2-7; TRBD2 might be the D (6 bases). This CDR3 has 13 amino acids. The germline V gene encodes CDR1 GTSNPN and CDR2 SVGIG (reference sequence). Trimming took off 8 bases at V and 6 bases at J, with 20 bases between the two ends. The CDR3 DNA follows: TGTGCCGCGGCCGGGAGACTTCCTGGCGAGCAGTACTTC. This encodes CAAAGRLPGEQYF. Together with reference TRBV30 and TRBJ2-7, the CDR3 gives the full variable domain: SQTIHQWPATLVQPVGSPLSLECTVEGTSNPNLYWYRQAAGRGLQLLFYSVGIGQISSEVPQNLSASRPQDRQFILSSKKLLLSDSGFYLCAAAGRLPGEQYFGPGTRLTVT.

The chain carries TRBV28 and TRBJ1-4; D is ambiguous. The CDR3 runs 14 residues. CDR1 MDHEN and CDR2 SYDVKM come from the germline V gene. The V and J ends lost 6 bases and 3 bases respectively, with 11 bases between them. The CDR3 spells CASRPGLANEKLFF. CDR3 sequence (DNA): TGTGCCAGCAGACCGGGCTTGGCTAATGAAAAACTGTTTTTT.

The J gene is TRBJ2-2, the V gene TRBV27; tentative D call: TRBD1 (5 bases). The CDR3 loop spans 14 amino acids. CDR1 is MNHEY, CDR2 SMNVEV, per germline (reference sequence). V shed 4 bases and J shed 5 bases, with 11 bases lying between them. The CDR3 coding sequence is TGTGCCAGCAGTTCCTCGACAGTAACCGGGGAGCTGTTTTTT. Amino acid sequence: CASSSSTVTGELFF.

The chain combines TRBV10-1 with TRBJ2-2; D remains ambiguous. CDR1 is WNHNN and CDR2 is SYGVQD in the germline V gene (reference sequence). The CDR3 is 13 residues long. Between the trimmed V and J ends, which lost 2 bases and 11 bases, there was a span of 12 bases. The CDR3 region is CASSEPQVDELFF. The CDR3 bases are TGCGCCAGCAGTGAGCCCCAGGTGGACGAGCTGTTTTTT.

The genes are TRBV27 and TRBJ2-3; maybe TRBD1 (5 bases). CDR1 is MNHEY and CDR2 is SMNVEV in the germline V gene (reference sequence). Trimming took 3 bases from V and 4 from J, leaving 8 bases between them. The CDR3 length is 13 residues. This CDR3 is CASSLLGADTQYF. CDR3 DNA sequence: TGTGCCAGCAGTTTGCTAGGGGCAGATACGCAGTATTTT.

V is TRBV7-3 and J is TRBJ1-1; unclear D gene. The V gene's germline CDR1 is SGHTA and CDR2 FQGTGA. Trimming removed 5 bases from V and 3 bases from J, with 10 bases in between. The CDR3 extends over 13 amino acids. CDR3 DNA: TGTGCCAGCAGCCCTAATCTCTACACTGAAGCTTTCTTT. Translated: CASSPNLYTEAFF. Full variable domain (remainder filled in from reference TRBV7-3 and TRBJ1-1): GAGVSQTPSNKVTEKGKYVELRCDPISGHTALYWYRQSLGQGPEFLIYFQGTGAADDSGLPNDRFFAVRPEGSVSTLKIQRTERGDSAVYLCASSPNLYTEAFFGQGTRLTVV.

On this clone itself: Germline and junction disagree at one end, which may indicate a read error. The CDR3 spells CSVKRLGEPYGQYF. The CDR3 nucleotides are TGCAGCGTTAAGCGGCTAGGTGAGCCTTACGGGCAGTACTTC. The J gene is TRBJ2-7, the V gene TRBV29-1; TRBD2 is a possible D gene (5 bases). Germline V lookup: CDR1 SQVTM, CDR2 ANQGSEA. CDR3 length: 14 amino acids.

This clone has a handful of counts. The V call is TRBV2, the J call TRBJ2-1; D unclear. Germline CDR1 SNHLY, CDR2 FYNNEI. The CDR3 runs to 13 residues. The V and J ends lost 10 bases and 4 bases respectively, with 14 bases between them. CDR3 nucleotide sequence: TGTGCCAACTACAAGAGGCGGTACAATGAGCAGTTCTTC. This encodes CANYKRRYNEQFF.

With respect to this clone: The junction shows a germline mismatch at one end, possibly a read error. The rearrangement joins TRBV28 to TRBJ1-5, with TRBD1 identical over 7 bases. In germline, CDR1 is MDHEN, CDR2 SYDVKM. The CDR3 covers 14 residues. This chain's CDR3 is CASSLGTENLPQHF. In nucleotides, the CDR3 is TGTGCCAGCAGTTTGGGGACAGAAAATCTGCCCCAGCATTTT.

The chain carries TRBV7-2 and TRBJ1-2; no clear D gene. This CDR3 is 15 amino acids long. Germline CDR1 is SGHTA and CDR2 is FQGNSA. The V end lost 1 base, the J end lost 0 bases, and 9 bases lay between the germline ends. CDR3 loop: CASSLEVTANYGYTF. The DNA for the CDR3 is TGTGCCAGCAGCTTAGAGGTCACAGCTAACTATGGCTACACCTTC.

This clone occurred once. With a much larger clone just one base away, this may be a read error. DNA of the CDR3: TGTGCCATCAGTGAGTCCAGTCACAAACTACCTCGAGAGACCCAGTACTTC. It specifies CAISESSHKLPRETQYF. V usage is TRBV10-3 and J usage is TRBJ2-5; D is ambiguous. This CDR3 comprises 17 residues. The ends were cut back, 0 bases at V and 4 bases at J, with 18 bases in the middle. In germline, CDR1 is ENHRY, CDR2 SYGVKD.

The chain couples TRBV28 to TRBJ2-7, with TRBD2 matching 8 bases. Unmatched junction bases numbered 6, after V lost 5 bases and J lost 0 bases. The CDR3 loop spans 15 amino acids. Germline V CDR1 and CDR2: MDHEN, SYDVKM. This chain's CDR3 is CASSPSGSLSYEQYF. The CDR3 nucleotides read TGTGCCAGCAGTCCGAGCGGGAGCCTCTCCTACGAGCAGTACTTC.

CDR3 loop: CASSVDMGEQFF. CDR3 in DNA: TGTGCCAGCAGCGTAGATATGGGTGAGCAGTTCTTC. This chain links TRBV9 with TRBJ2-1; D uncertain. CDR1 and CDR2 (germline): SGDLS, YYNGEE. CDR3 length: 12 amino acids. V was pared by 0 bases and J by 9 bases, with 7 bases between.

The chain joins TRBV5-6 to TRBJ2-3; D is unresolved. The CDR3 contains 14 residues. Germline V CDR1 and CDR2: SGHDT, YYEEEE. Trimming cost V 1 base and J 6 bases, with 12 bases left between them. CDR3 nucleotide sequence: TGTGCCAGCAGCTTGTCTGGGTTTGTGGATACGCAGTATTTT. Its protein is CASSLSGFVDTQYF.

The chain combines TRBV5-1 with TRBJ1-4, with 8 nucleotides matching TRBD1. CDR1 and CDR2 (germline): SGHRS, YFSETQ. Trimming removed 5 bases from V and 1 base from J; junction bases left unmatched: 7. The CDR3 consists of 16 residues. The DNA for the CDR3 is TGCGCCAGCAGTCGCGGACAGGGAGTAACTAATGAAAAACTGTTTTTT. Its protein is CASSRGQGVTNEKLFF.

This chain connects TRBV30 to TRBJ2-5; tentatively, D is TRBD2 (6 bases). There are 15 residues in the CDR3. V lost 2 bases, J lost 5 bases, and 18 bases lay in between. Germline V lookup: CDR1 GTSNPN, CDR2 SVGIG (reference sequence). In nucleotides, the CDR3 is TGTGCCTGGAGTAAGATCCGGGGGTTGGGGGAGACCCAGTACTTC. This translates into CAWSKIRGLGETQYF.

This clone was observed once. The chain joins TRBV7-9 to TRBJ2-6; D uncertain. The CDR3 covers 14 residues. Germline assignment: CDR1 SEHNR and CDR2 FQNEAQ (reference sequence). Between the trimmed V and J ends, which lost 4 bases and 3 bases, there was a span of 7 bases. This CDR3 reads CASSSELGANVLTF. The DNA for the CDR3 is TGTGCCAGCAGCTCGGAACTTGGGGCCAACGTCCTGACTTTC.

The chain links TRBV5-1 to TRBJ2-1; D is undetermined. V was pared by 3 bases and J by 6 bases, with 16 bases between. Germline V gene data show CDR1 as SGHRS and CDR2 as YFSETQ. The CDR3 extends over 15 amino acids. The CDR3 region is CASSSRPGYRNEQFF. CDR3 sequence (DNA): TGCGCCAGCAGCTCCCGCCCAGGATATCGCAATGAGCAGTTCTTC.

V usage is TRBV5-1 and J usage is TRBJ2-7; 7 bases are a match to TRBD1. The CDR3 is made up of 14 amino acids. V lost 6 bases, J lost 3 bases, and 9 bases stayed unmatched. Germline loops: CDR1 SGHRS, CDR2 YFSETQ. CDR3 sequence: CASNTGTAFYEQYF. The CDR3 region has the DNA TGCGCCAGCAATACAGGGACAGCCTTCTACGAGCAGTACTTC.

V is TRBV2 and J is TRBJ2-3; no definite D call. V lost 4 bases and J lost 2, with 10 bases in between. CDR1 is SNHLY and CDR2 is FYNNEI in the germline V gene. The length of the CDR3 is 14 residues. CDR3 sequence: CASSASGSTDTQYF. In DNA, the CDR3 is TGTGCCAGCAGTGCATCCGGATCCACAGATACGCAGTATTTT. The full variable domain, completed using reference TRBV2 and TRBJ2-3, is EPEVTQTPSHQVTQMGQEVILRCVPISNHLYFYWYRQILGQKVEFLVSFYNNEISEKSEIFDDQFSVERPDGSNFTLKIRSTKLEDSAMYFCASSASGSTDTQYFGPGTRLTVL.

This clone was found once. The chain couples TRBV18 to TRBJ2-3; D unclear. V was trimmed by 2 bases and J by 13 bases, leaving 22 bases between them. This CDR3 is 15 amino acids long. Germline CDR1 and CDR2: KGHSH and LQKENI. CDR3 loop: CASSPSLNFEGLEYF. In DNA, the CDR3 is TGTGCCAGCTCACCATCTCTTAATTTCGAAGGTTTGGAGTATTTT.

This clone was counted only a few times. The V and J genes are TRBV6-4 and TRBJ1-4; no definite D call. Per the germline V gene, CDR1 is MRHNA and CDR2 is SNTAGT. The CDR3 consists of 13 residues. V dropped 3 bases and J dropped 4 bases, with 6 bases sitting between them. The CDR3 DNA follows: TGTGCCAGCAGTGAGGATATTAATGAAAAACTGTTTTTT. Its translation is CASSEDINEKLFF.

The J gene is TRBJ2-2, the V gene TRBV29-1; D call uncertain. This CDR3 is built from 14 residues. Deletions cut 4 bases from V and 0 bases from J, with 9 bases between. The germline V gene encodes CDR1 SQVTM and CDR2 ANQGSEA. The CDR3 coding sequence is TGCAGCGTTGGTACTTTCGCGAACACCGGGGAGCTGTTTTTT. Residues: CSVGTFANTGELFF.

A single count supports this clone. J is TRBJ2-1 and V is TRBV6-5, with 7 bases fitting TRBD2. The trim removed 4 bases at V and 2 bases at J, leaving 2 bases unmatched. This CDR3 spans 14 amino acids. CDR1 is MNHEY and CDR2 is SVGAGI in the germline V gene. This chain's CDR3 is CASSLSGTYNEQFF. The CDR3 DNA sequence: TGTGCCAGCAGTTTGAGCGGGACCTACAATGAGCAGTTCTTC.

Details on this clone: With a far larger clone one base away, a read error is the likely cause. The sample contains more than one DNA sequence encoding this CDR3. The J gene is TRBJ2-7, the V gene TRBV6-1; maybe TRBD1 (7 bases). The CDR3 totals 13 residues. From germline, CDR1 is MNHNS and CDR2 SASEGT. The CDR3 spells CASMTGGGDEQYF. Written as DNA, the CDR3 is TGTGCCAGCATGACCGGAGGGGGCGACGAGCAATACTTC.

The CDR3 sequence is CAWTLDRGPNYEQYF. The CDR3 DNA is TGTGCCTGGACCTTGGACAGGGGGCCCAACTACGAGCAGTACTTC. The chain uses TRBV30 and TRBJ2-7; 11 bases match TRBD1. Germline trimming cut 4 bases from V and 3 bases from J; bases unmatched to any gene: 8. CDR1 is GTSNPN, CDR2 SVGIG, per germline (reference sequence). The CDR3 contains 15 residues.

Details on this clone: Other DNA sequences from this sample encode an identical CDR3 as well. The chain carries TRBV20-1 and TRBJ1-1; D remains ambiguous. The CDR3 totals 11 residues. Trimming removed 3 bases from V and 0 bases from J, with 2 bases in between. CDR1 is DFQATT, CDR2 SNEGSKA, per germline (reference sequence). The CDR3 nucleotides are TGCAGTGCTAGGCTGAACACTGAAGCTTTCTTT. Its translation is CSARLNTEAFF.